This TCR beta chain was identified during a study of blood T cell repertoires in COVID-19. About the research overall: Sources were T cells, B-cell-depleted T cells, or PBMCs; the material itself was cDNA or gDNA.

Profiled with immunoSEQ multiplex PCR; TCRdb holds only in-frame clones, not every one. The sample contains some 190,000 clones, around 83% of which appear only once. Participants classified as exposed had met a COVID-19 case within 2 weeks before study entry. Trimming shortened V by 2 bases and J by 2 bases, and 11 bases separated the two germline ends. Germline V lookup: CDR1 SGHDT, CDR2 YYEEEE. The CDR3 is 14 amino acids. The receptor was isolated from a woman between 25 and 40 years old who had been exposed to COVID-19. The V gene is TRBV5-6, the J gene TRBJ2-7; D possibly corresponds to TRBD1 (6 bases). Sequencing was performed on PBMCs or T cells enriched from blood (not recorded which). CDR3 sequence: CASSLTGIPYEQYF. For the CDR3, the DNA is TGTGCCAGCAGCTTAACAGGGATCCCCTACGAGCAGTACTTC.